This T cell receptor beta chain was profiled in a study of T cells after posttransplantation cyclophosphamide. Study results and limitations: Later blood repertoires were often dominated by clones from the donor CD8+ memory compartment. Recipient CMV seropositivity and CMV reactivation strongly tracked TRB clonality. Tissue-infiltrating T cells from skin or gut overlapped little with blood T cells.

The CDR3 consists of 16 residues. The junction had 7 bases not matched to a gene; V was cut back by 5 bases and J by 1 base. Germline CDR1 and CDR2: SGHTA and FQGNSA. Clones were sequenced by immunoSEQ multiplex PCR, and TCRdb holds only the in-frame ones, with some missing. The sample consists of about 47,000 clones, around nine tenths of them appearing once. With regard to this clone: Its target is unknown.

This chain joins TRBV7-2 and TRBJ2-7; 11 bases match TRBD2. This clonotype originated in a woman aged 50 to 60 in good health and a related stem cell transplant donor. Sequenced material: PBMCs. The CDR3 sequence is CASSTHSGGVSYEQYF. The CDR3 nucleotides are TGTGCCAGCAGCACCCATAGCGGGGGGGTTTCCTACGAGCAGTACTTC. Combining the CDR3 with reference TRBV7-2 and TRBJ2-7 gives the whole variable domain GAGVSQSPSNKVTEKGKDVELRCDPISGHTALYWYRQSLGQGLEFLIYFQGNSAPDKSGLPSDRFSAERTGGSVSTLTIQRTQQEDSAVYLCASSTHSGGVSYEQYFGPGTRLTVT.